Listed here are 32 T cell receptor beta chains from one sample, sequenced in a study of blood T cell repertoires in COVID-19. Only in-frame clones appear in the TCRdb table, and some are missing; sequencing was by immunoSEQ multiplex PCR. The sample contains over 55,000 clones, approximately 85% of which appear only once. The material sequenced was peripheral blood. The receptors originated from a man aged 45-65 years with acute or convalescent COVID-19.

The chain recombines TRBV4-2 with TRBJ1-2, with 9 bases fitting TRBD1. CDR1 is LGHNA, CDR2 YNFKEQ, per germline. Trimming removed 4 bases from V and 2 bases from J; junction bases left unmatched: 11. This CDR3 has 17 amino acids. The CDR3 loop reads CASSPSLGQGPNYGYTF. The DNA of the CDR3 is TGTGCCAGCAGCCCTTCTCTAGGACAGGGGCCGAACTATGGCTACACCTTC.

This chain links TRBV3-1 (or the pseudogene TRBV3-2) with TRBJ2-5, with no clear D. This CDR3 spans 13 amino acids. Germline V gene sequence: CDR1 LGHDT, CDR2 YNNKEL (reference sequence). Trimming took 3 bases from V and 2 from J, leaving 7 bases between them. DNA for the CDR3: TGTGCCAGCAGCCACCTGAGTCAAGAGACCCAGTACTTC. It codes for CASSHLSQETQYF.

This chain uses TRBV18 with TRBJ2-7; the match to TRBD1 covers 11 bases. The CDR3 sequence is 14 residues long. The trim removed 0 bases at V and 6 bases at J, leaving 1 base unmatched. CDR1 KGHSH and CDR2 LQKENI come from the germline V gene. The CDR3 region has the DNA TGTGCCAGCTCACCACCGGGACAGGGGGGCGAGCAGTACGTC. Its translation: CASSPPGQGGEQYV.

The V gene is TRBV2, the J gene TRBJ2-1; D unresolved. Germline values: CDR1 SNHLY, CDR2 FYNNEI. V shed 3 bases and J shed 0 bases, with 12 bases lying between them. The CDR3 extends over 16 amino acids. The CDR3 region has the DNA TGTGCCAGCAGTGATGGCAGAGCGAGCTCCTACAATGAGCAGTTCTTC. Its translation: CASSDGRASSYNEQFF.

The DNA of the CDR3 is TGTGCCAGCAGTACGTATGGGTACGGACTAGCCGGAGATACGCAGTATTTT. This sequence encodes CASSTYGYGLAGDTQYF. The chain joins TRBV27 to TRBJ2-3, with 8 nucleotides matching TRBD2. CDR1 and CDR2 from the germline V gene are MNHEY and SMNVEV (reference sequence). V lost 5 bases and J lost 5; bases outside the gene matches: 15. There are 17 residues in the CDR3.

The chain combines TRBV18 with TRBJ2-5, with TRBD2 matching 8 bases. Germline V gene data show CDR1 as KGHSH and CDR2 as LQKENI. V lost 0 bases to trimming and J lost 5 bases; unmatched junction nucleotides: 11. The CDR3 extends over 17 amino acids. CDR3 coding DNA: TGTGCCAGCTCACCACCCCTCAGCGGGGGTACGAGGGAGACCCAGTACTTC. It encodes CASSPPLSGGTRETQYF.

This chain connects TRBV29-1 to TRBJ2-3, with 7 bases lining up with TRBD1. CDR1 and CDR2 from the germline V gene are SQVTM and ANQGSEA. The ends lost 4 bases at V and 1 base at J; junction bases unmatched: 5. The CDR3 sequence is 14 residues long. CDR3 residues: CSVVRGTGTDTQYF. The DNA for the CDR3 is TGCAGCGTTGTGAGGGGGACAGGCACAGATACGCAGTATTTT.

This clone was counted only a few times. The CDR3 loop is CASSSQGARSPLHF. CDR3 bases: TGTGCCAGCAGTTCACAGGGGGCGCGGTCACCCCTCCACTTT. The genes are TRBV6-5 and TRBJ1-6; TRBD1 matches 9 bases. CDR3 length: 14 residues. The J segment lost 10 bases and the V segment lost 4 bases, leaving 5 bases of the junction unmatched. Germline CDR1 and CDR2: MNHEY and SVGAGI.

This chain connects TRBV19 to TRBJ1-1; tentatively, D is TRBD1 (6 bases). From germline, CDR1 is LNHDA and CDR2 SQIVND (reference sequence). The CDR3 runs to 15 residues. Trimming took off 6 bases at V and 2 bases at J, with 16 bases between the two ends. The CDR3: CASSQRTVTNTEAFF. Here the CDR3 DNA reads TGTGCCAGTAGCCAGCGGACAGTCACTAACACTGAAGCTTTCTTT. Supplemented by reference TRBV19 and TRBJ1-1, the full variable domain reads DGGITQSPKYLFRKEGQNVTLSCEQNLNHDAMYWYRQDPGQGLRLIYYSQIVNDFQKGDIAEGYSVSREKKESFPLTVTSAQKNPTAFYLCASSQRTVTNTEAFFGQGTRLTVV.

The chain carries TRBV5-4 and TRBJ1-1; D perhaps matches TRBD1 (5 bases). V was pared by 4 bases and J by 3 bases, with 16 bases between. Germline V gene lookup returns CDR1 SGHNT and CDR2 YYREEE (reference sequence). The CDR3 length is 15 residues. This CDR3 is CASSKGSRADTEAFF. CDR3 DNA sequence: TGTGCCAGCAGCAAGGGCTCCAGGGCGGACACTGAAGCTTTCTTT.

In this sample, this clone turned up once. The gene calls are TRBV15 and TRBJ2-3; 7 nucleotides line up with TRBD1. The CDR3 has 13 residues. CDR1 and CDR2 from the germline V gene are LNHNV and YYDKDF (reference sequence). The ends lost 3 bases at V and 6 bases at J; junction bases unmatched: 3. Here the CDR3 reads CATSSGTVDTQYF. The CDR3 coding sequence is TGTGCCACCAGCAGTGGGACAGTTGATACGCAGTATTTT.

The chain joins TRBV29-1 to TRBJ1-1; 7 bases match TRBD1. Unmatched junction bases numbered 1, after V lost 6 bases and J lost 3 bases. Germline CDR1 is SQVTM and CDR2 is ANQGSEA. There are 11 residues in the CDR3. As DNA, the CDR3 is TGCAGCGTAGGGACAGACACTGAAGCTTTCTTT. The encoded protein is CSVGTDTEAFF.

As for this clone: Within the sample, other DNA sequences also encode this same CDR3. The J gene is TRBJ2-1, the V gene TRBV9; 9 nucleotides match TRBD1. V shed 2 bases, J shed 5 bases, and the junction held 5 bases outside the gene matches. This CDR3 comprises 15 residues. Germline V gene sequence: CDR1 SGDLS, CDR2 YYNGEE. CDR3 sequence reads: CASSVRDRDHNEQFF. CDR3 nucleotide sequence: TGTGCCAGCAGCGTCCGGGACAGGGATCACAATGAGCAGTTCTTC.

CDR3 region: CSAGRGGTNNEQFF. CDR3 DNA: TGCAGCGCTGGGAGAGGGGGCACGAACAATGAGCAGTTCTTC. The V and J genes are TRBV29-1 and TRBJ2-1; 7 positions agree with TRBD1. CDR1 and CDR2 (germline): SQVTM, ANQGSEA. The CDR3 has 14 amino acids. With 7 bases clipped from V and 5 bases from J, the junction kept 11 bases outside the gene matches.

CDR3 amino acids: CASSQDTGEQFF. In DNA form, the CDR3 reads TGTGCCAGCAGCCAAGATACAGGTGAGCAGTTCTTC. The J gene is TRBJ2-1, the V gene TRBV3-1 (or the pseudogene TRBV3-2); perhaps TRBD1 as D (5 bases). In germline, CDR1 is LGHDT, CDR2 YNNKEL (reference sequence). The CDR3 runs 12 residues. The germline V and J ends were trimmed by 0 bases and 9 bases, with 6 bases remaining between them.

The rearrangement uses TRBV25-1 and TRBJ1-1; 10 bases match TRBD1. The germline V gene encodes CDR1 MGHDK and CDR2 SYGVNS. V lost 0 bases, J lost 1 base, and 5 bases stayed unmatched. The CDR3 length is 17 residues. The CDR3 reads CASSEYGDRGPNTEAFF. CDR3 DNA sequence: TGTGCCAGCAGTGAATATGGGGACAGGGGCCCGAACACTGAAGCTTTCTTT.

J is TRBJ2-4 and V is TRBV5-1; D call uncertain. In germline, CDR1 is SGHRS, CDR2 YFSETQ. The V gene lost 0 bases and the J gene lost 6 bases, with 16 bases spanning the gap. The CDR3 contains 16 residues. CDR3 loop: CASSLAALGSGNIQYF. The CDR3 nucleotides are TGCGCCAGCAGCTTGGCCGCGTTAGGTTCGGGAAACATTCAGTACTTC.

This sequence joins TRBV3-1 (or the pseudogene TRBV3-2) and TRBJ2-4; TRBD2 might be the D (5 bases). The CDR3 is made up of 17 amino acids. Between the trimmed V and J ends, which lost 1 base and 0 bases, there was a span of 13 bases. The germline gives CDR1 LGHDT, CDR2 YNNKEL (reference sequence). The CDR3 region has the DNA TGTGCCAGCAGCCAAGGCGAGGGCCGAGGAGCCAAAAACATTCAGTACTTC. Encoded protein: CASSQGEGRGAKNIQYF.

The genes are TRBV7-8 and TRBJ2-6; D perhaps matches TRBD2 (6 bases). V was trimmed by 0 bases and J by 4 bases, leaving 10 bases between them. CDR3 length: 16 residues. Germline assignment: CDR1 SGHVS and CDR2 FQNEAQ. The CDR3 loop reads CASSLAGGTGANVLTF. CDR3 nucleotide sequence: TGTGCCAGCAGCTTAGCGGGGGGTACGGGGGCCAACGTCCTGACTTTC. Based on the CDR3 plus reference TRBV7-8 and TRBJ2-6, the full variable domain is GAGVSQSPRYKVAKRGQDVALRCDPISGHVSLFWYQQALGQGPEFLTYFQNEAQLDKSGLPSDRFFAERPEGSVSTLKIQRTQQEDSAVYLCASSLAGGTGANVLTFGAGSRLTVL.

CDR3 nucleotides: TGTGCCAGTAGTTTGACTAGCTTCACAGATACGCAGTATTTT. Translated, it gives CASSLTSFTDTQYF. V gene TRBV19 combines with J gene TRBJ2-3, with 7 bases lining up with TRBD2. The ends lost 5 bases at V and 2 bases at J; junction bases unmatched: 4. Germline values: CDR1 LNHDA, CDR2 SQIVND (reference sequence). This CDR3 contains 14 residues.

This clone was seen repeatedly, ten times or more. CDR3 loop: CASSMTGFQPQHF. In DNA form, the CDR3 reads TGTGCCAGCAGCATGACAGGGTTCCAGCCCCAGCATTTT. The chain carries TRBV6-5 and TRBJ1-5; 7 bases are a match to TRBD1. This CDR3 is built from 13 residues. Looked up from germline, CDR1 is MNHEY and CDR2 is SVGAGI. V gave up 6 bases and J gave up 7 bases; unmatched junction bases: 6.

This clone was detected many times. The chain combines TRBV2 with TRBJ1-1; TRBD1 matches at 8 bases. The CDR3 loop spans 14 amino acids. V shed 6 bases and J 8 bases; nucleotides not matched to a gene: 11. CDR1 and CDR2 (germline): SNHLY, FYNNEI. CDR3 protein: CASRTETGAYEAFF. DNA of the CDR3: TGTGCCAGCAGGACTGAGACAGGGGCGTACGAAGCTTTCTTT.

The chain couples TRBV7-2 to TRBJ2-7; no reliable D call. This CDR3 comprises 13 residues. Trimming removed 1 base at V and 3 bases at J, with 7 bases between. CDR1 SGHTA and CDR2 FQGNSA come from the germline V gene. This CDR3 is CASSLGPNYEQYF. CDR3 nucleotides: TGTGCCAGCAGCTTAGGGCCCAACTACGAGCAGTACTTC.

The gene calls are TRBV7-9 and TRBJ2-1, with 9 bases that match TRBD2. CDR1 and CDR2 from the germline V gene are SEHNR and FQNEAQ (reference sequence). Germline trimming cut 3 bases from V and 5 bases from J; bases unmatched to any gene: 2. The CDR3 loop spans 14 amino acids. The CDR3 spells CASSFSGGDNEQFF. Here the CDR3 DNA reads TGTGCCAGCAGCTTTAGCGGGGGTGACAATGAGCAGTTCTTC.

The gene calls are TRBV7-3 and TRBJ2-1; D remains unclear. This CDR3 region has 12 residues. In germline, CDR1 is SGHTA, CDR2 FQGTGA. V was pared by 4 bases and J by 7 bases, with 8 bases between. In nucleotides, the CDR3 is TGTGCCAGCAGCTCGTTAGCAAATGAGCAGTTCTTC. This encodes CASSSLANEQFF.

This clone was found a few times. J is TRBJ1-5 and V is TRBV4-1; D call uncertain. The length of the CDR3 is 14 residues. The germline CDR1 and CDR2 sequences are MGHRA and YSYEKL. The germline V and J ends were trimmed by 1 base and 0 bases, with 4 bases remaining between them. Here the CDR3 DNA reads TGCGCCAGCAGCCAAGTCAATAGCAATCAGCCCCAGCATTTT. This gives the protein CASSQVNSNQPQHF.

This chain joins TRBV30 and TRBJ2-7; 7 nucleotides agree with TRBD1. V lost 1 base and J lost 6; bases outside the gene matches: 6. Germline assignment: CDR1 GTSNPN and CDR2 SVGIG (reference sequence). This CDR3 has 13 amino acids. CDR3 DNA: TGTGCCTGGAGTGAGGACAGGTGGGCCGAGCAGTACGTC. Encoded protein: CAWSEDRWAEQYV.

The chain links TRBV27 to TRBJ1-1, with 7 nucleotides matching TRBD1. V gave up 4 bases and J gave up 7 bases; unmatched junction bases: 9. This CDR3 spans 14 amino acids. Per germline, CDR1 MNHEY and CDR2 SMNVEV (reference sequence). In DNA, the CDR3 is TGTGCCAGCAGTTCTCGGACAGGTGGGGGTGAAGCTTTCTTT. Protein: CASSSRTGGGEAFF.

The chain joins TRBV12-5 to TRBJ1-2; D is possibly TRBD1 (6 bases). V dropped 0 bases and J dropped 5 bases, with 13 bases sitting between them. CDR1 and CDR2 from the germline V gene are LGHNT and FRNRAP. CDR3 length: 15 residues. The chain's CDR3 is CASGLVSAGVYGYTF. The CDR3 DNA is TGTGCTAGTGGTTTGGTATCGGCAGGGGTATATGGCTACACCTTC.

CDR3 sequence: CASSQGVAGNYGYTF. CDR3 coding DNA: TGTGCCAGCAGCCAAGGGGTAGCCGGGAACTATGGCTACACCTTC. The chain joins TRBV3-1 (or the pseudogene TRBV3-2) to TRBJ1-2; D is undetermined. The CDR3 loop spans 15 amino acids. Trimming removed 1 base from V and 2 bases from J, with 11 bases in between. Germline V gene data show CDR1 as LGHDT and CDR2 as YNNKEL (reference sequence).

The CDR3 DNA follows: TGTGCCAGCAGCCAGGCGACTAGCGGGAGCGCGAACACCGGGGAGCTGTTTTTT. It encodes CASSQATSGSANTGELFF. This rearrangement joins TRBV4-2 to TRBJ2-2; 12 bases align to TRBD2. V shed 3 bases, J shed 0 bases, and the junction held 5 bases outside the gene matches. The germline gives CDR1 LGHNA, CDR2 YNFKEQ. The CDR3 is 18 residues long.

This clone was observed once. V gene TRBV18 combines with J gene TRBJ1-6; D not certain. The germline CDR1 and CDR2 sequences are KGHSH and LQKENI. The CDR3 totals 14 residues. Trimming shortened V by 3 bases and J by 10 bases, and 13 bases separated the two germline ends. DNA for the CDR3: TGTGCCAGCTCACCCGAGAAAGGGAGGTCACCCCTCCACTTT. It codes for CASSPEKGRSPLHF.